Sequencing of this T cell receptor beta chain was carried out in a study of shared clonotypes between healthy human individuals. Free of recent acute infections or vaccinations, the donors were healthy HIV-negative adults. Unsorted PBMCs provided DNA that was sequenced on ten immunoSEQ deep assay plates. This table comes from immunoSEQ multiplex PCR, and its TCRdb copy is limited to in-frame clones, with some not included. The sample lists under 600,000 clones; 75% to 80% were seen once. The clonotype comes from a middle-aged woman in good health. Some clones in this sample may be carry-over from other donors' samples. Sequencing was carried out using PBMCs.

CDR3 region: CSAGTGNGYTF. CDR3 nucleotide sequence: TGCAGTGCTGGGACAGGGAATGGCTACACCTTC. The chain carries TRBV20-1 and TRBJ1-2, with 9 bases lining up with TRBD1. The CDR3 totals 11 residues. Trimming removed 5 bases from V and 6 bases from J; junction bases left unmatched: 1. From germline, CDR1 is DFQATT and CDR2 SNEGSKA (reference sequence).